Given below is one T cell receptor (beta chain) in context. This record belongs to a study of T cell changes during pregnancy in multiple sclerosis. The data were produced by immunoSEQ multiplex PCR, yet TCRdb's version contains in-frame clones alone and is incomplete. The profile shows about 70,000 clones, roughly 89% of them singletons. The CDR3 has 14 amino acids. Trimming took 2 bases from V and 6 from J; bases not matched to a gene: 5. The germline CDR1 and CDR2 sequences are SGDLS and YYNGEE. The chain joins TRBV9 to TRBJ2-1; 7 nucleotides agree with TRBD1. The TCR originated in a female donor in good health, enrolled as a control in a pregnancy study. Sequenced material: peripheral blood, taken in the third trimester of pregnancy. The CDR3 bases are TGTGCCAGCAGCGTCGGGCCAGGGGGCAATGAGCAGTTCTTC. This encodes CASSVGPGGNEQFF.